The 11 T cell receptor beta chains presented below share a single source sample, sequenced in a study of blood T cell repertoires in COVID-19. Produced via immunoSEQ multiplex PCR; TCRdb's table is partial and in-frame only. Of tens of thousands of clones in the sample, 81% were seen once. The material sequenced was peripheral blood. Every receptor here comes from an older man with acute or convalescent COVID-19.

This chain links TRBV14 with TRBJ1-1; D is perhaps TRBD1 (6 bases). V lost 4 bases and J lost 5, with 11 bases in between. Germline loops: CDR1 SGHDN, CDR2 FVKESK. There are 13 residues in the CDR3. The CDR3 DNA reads TGTGCCAGCAGCCGCCTGAGGGGGACTGAAGCTTTCTTT. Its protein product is CASSRLRGTEAFF.

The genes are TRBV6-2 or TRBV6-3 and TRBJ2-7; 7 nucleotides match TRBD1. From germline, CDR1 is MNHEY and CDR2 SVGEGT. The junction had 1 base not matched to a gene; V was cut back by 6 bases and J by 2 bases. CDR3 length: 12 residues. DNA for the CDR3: TGTGCCAGCAGCACAGGGGCCTACGAGCAGTACTTC. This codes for CASSTGAYEQYF.

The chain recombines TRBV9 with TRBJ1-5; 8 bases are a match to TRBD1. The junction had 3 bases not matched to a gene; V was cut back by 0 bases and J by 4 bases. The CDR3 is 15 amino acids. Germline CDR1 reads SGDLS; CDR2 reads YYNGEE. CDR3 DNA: TGTGCCAGCAGCGTAGGACAGGGGTGGAATCAGCCCCAGCATTTT. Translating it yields CASSVGQGWNQPQHF.

The CDR3 here is CASSREGLLFF. CDR3 sequence (DNA): TGTGCCAGCAGCCGTGAGGGCCTTCTGTTTTTT. V usage is TRBV3-1 (or the pseudogene TRBV3-2) and J usage is TRBJ2-2; the D gene is possibly TRBD2 (5 bases). The length of the CDR3 is 11 residues. V dropped 4 bases and J dropped 14 bases, with 11 bases sitting between them. In germline, CDR1 is LGHDT, CDR2 YNNKEL (reference sequence).

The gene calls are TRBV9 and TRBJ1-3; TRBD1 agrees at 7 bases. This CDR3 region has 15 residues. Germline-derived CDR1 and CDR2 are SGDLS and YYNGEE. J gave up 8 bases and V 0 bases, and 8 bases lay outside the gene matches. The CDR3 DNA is TGTGCCAGCAGCGTAGGGGGACAGTCGAGACACACCATATATTTT. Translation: CASSVGGQSRHTIYF.

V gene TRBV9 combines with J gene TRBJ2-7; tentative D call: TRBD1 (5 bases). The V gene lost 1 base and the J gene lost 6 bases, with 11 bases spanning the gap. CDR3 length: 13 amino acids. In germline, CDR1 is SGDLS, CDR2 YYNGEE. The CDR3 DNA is TGTGCCAGCAGCGTATTCCAGGGCGGCGAGCAGTACTTC. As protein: CASSVFQGGEQYF.

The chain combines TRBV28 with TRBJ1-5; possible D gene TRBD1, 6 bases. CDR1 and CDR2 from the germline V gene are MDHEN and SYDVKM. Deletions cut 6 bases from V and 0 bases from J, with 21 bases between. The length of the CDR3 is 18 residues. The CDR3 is CASRATGYGGYSNQPQHF. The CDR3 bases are TGTGCCAGCAGAGCGACAGGTTATGGGGGATATAGCAATCAGCCCCAGCATTTT. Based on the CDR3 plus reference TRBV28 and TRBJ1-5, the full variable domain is DVKVTQSSRYLVKRTGEKVFLECVQDMDHENMFWYRQDPGLGLRLIYFSYDVKMKEKGDIPEGYSVSREKKERFSLILESASTNQTSMYLCASRATGYGGYSNQPQHFGDGTRLSIL.

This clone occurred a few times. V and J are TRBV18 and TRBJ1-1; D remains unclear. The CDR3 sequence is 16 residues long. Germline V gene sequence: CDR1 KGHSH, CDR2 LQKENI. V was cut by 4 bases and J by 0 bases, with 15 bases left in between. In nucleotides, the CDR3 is TGTGCCAGCTCACAATTTGTGGGCCGGATGAACACTGAAGCTTTCTTT. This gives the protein CASSQFVGRMNTEAFF.

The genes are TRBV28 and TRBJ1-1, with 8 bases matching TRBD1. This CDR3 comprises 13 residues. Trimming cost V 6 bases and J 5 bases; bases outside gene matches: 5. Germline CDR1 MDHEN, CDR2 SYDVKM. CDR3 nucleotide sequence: TGTGCCAGCAGCACACAGGGGGAGACTGAAGCTTTCTTT. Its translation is CASSTQGETEAFF.

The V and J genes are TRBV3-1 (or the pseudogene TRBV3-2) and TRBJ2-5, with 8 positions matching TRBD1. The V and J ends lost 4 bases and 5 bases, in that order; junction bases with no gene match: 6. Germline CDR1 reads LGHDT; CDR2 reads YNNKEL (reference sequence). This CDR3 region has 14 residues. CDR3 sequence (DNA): TGTGCCAGCAGCCTTTCGACAGGGGTTGAGACCCAGTACTTC. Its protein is CASSLSTGVETQYF.

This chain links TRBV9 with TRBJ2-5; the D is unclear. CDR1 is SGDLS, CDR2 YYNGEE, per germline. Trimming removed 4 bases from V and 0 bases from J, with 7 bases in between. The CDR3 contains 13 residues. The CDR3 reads CASSPRYQETQYF. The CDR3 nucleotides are TGTGCCAGCAGCCCTAGGTACCAAGAGACCCAGTACTTC.